Listed below are T cell receptor beta chains from one sample, sequenced in a study of blood T cell repertoires in COVID-19. This table comes from immunoSEQ multiplex PCR, and its TCRdb copy is limited to in-frame clones, with some not included. The table has about 74,000 clones, roughly 86% seen once; the top ten hold over 30%. Material for sequencing was peripheral blood. Receptors were obtained from a man aged 70 or older with acute or convalescent COVID-19. Both conserved end residues are part of each CDR3. D genes are given only for firm matches.

J: TRBJ1-2
D: -
V: TRBV4-3
CDR3: CASSQERGGRFGYTF
DNA: TGCGCCAGCAGCCAAGAGAGGGGGGGCAGGTTTGGCTACACCTTC

J: TRBJ2-1
D: -
V: TRBV24-1
CDR3: CATSRGGAEAEQFF
DNA: TGTGCCACCAGTAGGGGGGGAGCGGAGGCTGAGCAGTTCTTC

J: TRBJ1-2
D: -
V: TRBV12-3/TRBV12-4
CDR3: CASSKGLYGYTF
DNA: TGTGCCAGCAGCAAGGGGTTGTATGGCTACACCTTC

J: TRBJ2-5
D: TRBD1
V: TRBV25-1
CDR3: CASSPGTGSFQETQYF
DNA: TGTGCCAGCAGTCCCGGGACAGGGAGTTTTCAAGAGACCCAGTACTTC

J: TRBJ2-2
D: TRBD2
V: TRBV9
CDR3: CASTKASGAGELFF
DNA: TGTGCCAGCACCAAGGCTAGCGGGGCCGGGGAGCTGTTTTTT

J: TRBJ2-5
D: TRBD1
V: TRBV2
CDR3: CASSSQGGQGETQYF
DNA: TGTGCCAGCAGTTCTCAGGGGGGACAGGGAGAGACCCAGTACTTC

J: TRBJ1-5
D: TRBD1
V: TRBV6-1
CDR3: CASSARDRANNQPQHF
DNA: TGTGCCAGCAGTGCCAGGGACAGGGCGAACAATCAGCCCCAGCATTTT

J: TRBJ2-3
D: TRBD2
V: TRBV7-7
CDR3: CASSLGASGRDTQYF
DNA: TGTGCTAGCAGCTTAGGGGCTAGCGGAAGAGATACGCAGTATTTT

J: TRBJ1-2
D: TRBD1
V: TRBV9
CDR3: CASSAAGTGGPYGYTF
DNA: TGTGCCAGCAGCGCCGCCGGGACAGGGGGCCCCTATGGCTACACCTTC

J: TRBJ1-3
D: -
V: TRBV5-4
CDR3: CASSLDRLSGNTIYF
DNA: TGTGCCAGCAGCTTGGACCGACTCTCTGGAAACACCATATATTTT

J: TRBJ1-1
D: -
V: TRBV28
CDR3: CASSVGSLAFF
DNA: TGTGCCAGCAGCGTAGGGAGCTTGGCTTTCTTT

J: TRBJ1-2
D: -
V: TRBV5-4
CDR3: CASNNGAGAYGYTF
DNA: TGTGCCAGCAACAATGGGGCAGGAGCCTATGGCTACACCTTC

J: TRBJ2-7
D: TRBD1
V: TRBV5-1
CDR3: CASSHGQGVLYEQYF
DNA: TGCGCCAGCAGCCATGGACAGGGGGTCCTTTACGAGCAGTACTTC

J: TRBJ2-2
D: -
V: TRBV11-1
CDR3: CASSLALLDTGELFF
DNA: TGTGCCAGCAGCTTAGCGCTGTTAGACACCGGGGAGCTGTTTTTT

J: TRBJ1-2
D: -
V: TRBV5-1
CDR3: CASSLDGGGHGYGYTF
DNA: TGCGCCAGCAGCTTGGATGGCGGGGGGCACGGCTATGGCTACACCTTC